The 26 T cell receptor beta chains below were found in one sample sequenced in a study of breast tumors, draining lymph nodes, adjacent tissues. TCRdb used MiXCR to reprocess the multiplex PCR reads, holding one entry per CDR3 protein. In the table there are roughly 86,000 distinct CDR3 sequences, roughly a fifth of which are singletons. Samples came from axillary lymph nodes draining the breast cancer. Specimen: axillary lymph node tissue. The receptors here all came from a female donor with breast cancer. Some clones in this sample may be carry-over from other donors' samples.

This clonotype was recorded at least ten times. The chain couples TRBV7-6 to TRBJ1-2; D might be TRBD1 (6 bases). Germline-derived CDR1 and CDR2 are SGHVS and FNYEAQ. The CDR3 totals 16 residues. The V end was cut by 1 base, the J end by 4 bases, with 16 bases between. CDR3 amino acids: CASSLEGEGGVYGYTF. Written as DNA, the CDR3 is TGTGCCAGCAGCTTAGAGGGGGAGGGGGGTGTCTATGGCTACACCTTC.

This clonotype was found many times. This chain links TRBV5-8 with TRBJ2-5; 9 nucleotides align to TRBD1. CDR3 length equals 14 residues. Germline V lookup: CDR1 SGHTS, CDR2 YDEGEE. V lost 5 bases to trimming and J lost 5 bases; unmatched junction nucleotides: 7. CDR3: CASSYTGGWETQYF. The CDR3 region has the DNA TGTGCCAGCAGTTACACAGGGGGCTGGGAGACCCAGTACTTC.

The genes are TRBV28 and TRBJ2-1; D possibly uses TRBD1 or TRBD2 (5 bases each). V gave up 5 bases and J gave up 6 bases, with 20 bases separating them. Germline CDR1 is MDHEN and CDR2 is SYDVKM. This CDR3 is built from 16 residues. In DNA, the CDR3 is TGTGCCAGCAGTCCCGGACTGATGTGGGGCCTCAATGAGCAGTTCTTC. The encoded protein is CASSPGLMWGLNEQFF.

At least ten counts were recorded for this clonotype. The V and J genes are TRBV6-1 and TRBJ1-6, with TRBD1 identical over 7 bases. The CDR3 extends over 14 amino acids. The germline gives CDR1 MNHNS, CDR2 SASEGT. After removal of 3 bases from V and 9 bases from J, the junction contained 5 bases not matched to a gene. The DNA of the CDR3 is TGTGCCAGCAGTGATGAGGACAGGCGTTCACCCCTCCACTTT. Translation: CASSDEDRRSPLHF.

This clonotype was found many times. The gene calls are TRBV24-1 and TRBJ2-1, with D hard to call. The V gene's germline CDR1 is KGHDR and CDR2 SFDVKD. The ends were cut back, 3 bases at V and 6 bases at J, with 11 bases in the middle. The CDR3 totals 14 residues. DNA for the CDR3: TGTGCCACCAGTGATGTATCGGGCTTCAATGAGCAGTTCTTC. It is translated as CATSDVSGFNEQFF.

This clonotype appeared a few times. V gene TRBV7-2 combines with J gene TRBJ1-1; D call uncertain. Trimming removed 3 bases from V and 2 bases from J, with 10 bases in between. Germline V CDR1 and CDR2: SGHTA, FQGNSA. This CDR3 spans 14 amino acids. The CDR3 DNA reads TGTGCCAGCAGCTTTAGGAATGAAAACACTGAAGCTTTCTTT. Amino acids: CASSFRNENTEAFF.

This clonotype occurred many times. This sequence joins TRBV6-1 and TRBJ1-5; D ambiguous. Between the trimmed V and J ends, which lost 6 bases and 6 bases, there was a span of 12 bases. CDR1 and CDR2 (germline): MNHNS, SASEGT. The CDR3 length is 13 residues. This CDR3 reads CASSVFAGQPQHF. The CDR3 DNA follows: TGTGCCAGCAGCGTATTCGCTGGTCAGCCCCAGCATTTT.

At least ten counts were recorded for this clonotype. The gene calls are TRBV2 and TRBJ1-2; 7 nucleotides line up with TRBD1. CDR1 is SNHLY and CDR2 is FYNNEI in the germline V gene. With V trimmed by 6 bases and J by 0 bases, 7 bases remained unmatched. The CDR3 runs to 15 residues. CDR3 loop: CASSRNRGANYGYTF. Written as DNA, the CDR3 is TGTGCCAGCAGCCGTAACAGGGGTGCTAACTATGGCTACACCTTC.

For this clonotype: A read error may explain this, as a much larger clone is one base away. The chain carries TRBV19 and TRBJ1-2, with D perhaps matching TRBD1 (5 bases). The CDR3 length is 12 residues. Germline V gene lookup returns CDR1 LNHDA and CDR2 SQIVND (reference sequence). CDR3 residues: CASRRDLYSYTF. CDR3 coding DNA: TGTGCCAGTCGGAGGGACCTCTATAGCTACACCTTC.

A word on this clonotype: This may be a read error: a much more frequent sequence differs by one nucleotide. The rearrangement joins TRBV19 to TRBJ2-7; D might be TRBD1 or TRBD2, each matching 6 bases. Germline lookup yields CDR1 LNHDA and CDR2 SQIVND (reference sequence). The CDR3 length is 13 residues. CDR3 bases: TGTGCCAGTAGTATTGGGGGGCGCTACGGGCAGTACTTC. As protein: CASSIGGRYGQYF.

This clonotype appeared many times. This chain connects TRBV20-1 to TRBJ1-5, with 10 nucleotides matching TRBD1. The germline V gene encodes CDR1 DFQATT and CDR2 SNEGSKA (reference sequence). This CDR3 has 15 residues. Trimming took 4 bases from V and 3 from J; bases not matched to a gene: 6. The CDR3 protein is CSAMDRGSTNQPQHF. The DNA for the CDR3 is TGCAGTGCTATGGACAGGGGGTCGACCAATCAGCCCCAGCATTTT.

The chain is built from TRBV20-1 and TRBJ2-3; D ambiguous. Germline CDR1 DFQATT, CDR2 SNEGSKA (reference sequence). Trimming took off 5 bases at V and 6 bases at J, with 12 bases between the two ends. This CDR3 comprises 12 residues. DNA for the CDR3: TGCAGTGCTTTGGAGACTGCGGATACGCAGTATTTT. It specifies CSALETADTQYF.

CDR3 in amino acids: CASGGLAGPGSGYEQYF. CDR3 sequence (DNA): TGTGCCAGCGGGGGACTAGCGGGACCGGGCTCGGGCTACGAGCAGTACTTC. The chain links TRBV2 to TRBJ2-7, with 13 bases matching TRBD2. V lost 8 bases and J lost 3; bases outside the gene matches: 13. Germline CDR1 and CDR2: SNHLY and FYNNEI. The CDR3 extends over 17 amino acids.

This clonotype was detected only a few times. The rearrangement joins TRBV5-1 to TRBJ2-4; perhaps TRBD2 as D (7 bases). From germline, CDR1 is SGHRS and CDR2 YFSETQ. This CDR3 contains 13 residues. Deletions cut 3 bases from V and 8 bases from J, with 12 bases between. In nucleotides, the CDR3 is TGCGCCAGCAGCTCAAGGGGGGGGGACATTCAGTACTTC. It specifies CASSSRGGDIQYF.

The chain combines TRBV6-2 or TRBV6-3 with TRBJ2-1, with TRBD2 identical over 8 bases. This CDR3 region has 14 residues. CDR1 is MNHEY and CDR2 is SVGEGT in the germline V gene. V lost 4 bases and J lost 4; bases outside the gene matches: 3. CDR3 in amino acids: CASSSAGGYNEQFF. The CDR3 DNA reads as TGTGCCAGCAGTTCGGCGGGAGGTTACAATGAGCAGTTCTTC.

This clonotype has a count of ten or more. The chain is built from TRBV24-1 and TRBJ2-5; possibly TRBD2 for D (6 bases). Germline CDR1 is KGHDR and CDR2 is SFDVKD. V was trimmed by 5 bases and J by 3 bases, leaving 15 bases between them. The CDR3 is 15 amino acids. The CDR3 DNA is TGTGCCACCAGTGCCGGGGGACCGCGAAAAGAGACCCAGTACTTC. Encoded protein: CATSAGGPRKETQYF.

This clonotype was seen ten or more times. The chain recombines TRBV20-1 with TRBJ2-1, with TRBD2 identical over 12 bases. Germline V gives CDR1 DFQATT, CDR2 SNEGSKA (reference sequence). Trimming cost V 1 base and J 8 bases; bases outside gene matches: 15. The length of the CDR3 is 18 residues. CDR3 sequence (DNA): TGCAGTGCTAGAGTAGGGCCTGAGACTAGCGGGAGAGGGGATGAGCAGTTCTTC. Translated, it gives CSARVGPETSGRGDEQFF.

On this clonotype: This may stem from a read error, because a much larger clone lies one nucleotide away. This is likely a read error, given that the CDR3 carries no conserved phenylalanine or tryptophan at its end. This rearrangement joins TRBV7-9 to TRBJ2-7; 13 bases agree with TRBD2. The CDR3 spans 15 residues. Germline V lookup: CDR1 SEHNR, CDR2 FQNEAQ (reference sequence). J gave up 5 bases and V 4 bases, and 5 bases lay outside the gene matches. CDR3 amino acids: CASSSQGTSGNEQYL. As DNA, the CDR3 is TGTGCCAGCAGCTCCCAAGGGACTAGCGGGAACGAGCAGTACCTC.

The chain has TRBV6-2 or TRBV6-3 and TRBJ1-6; 9 bases match TRBD1. CDR3 length: 17 residues. Looked up from germline, CDR1 is MNHEY and CDR2 is SVGEGT. V shed 6 bases, J shed 0 bases, and the junction held 6 bases outside the gene matches. The CDR3 spells CASRTGTGSSYNSPLHF. The CDR3 DNA reads as TGTGCCAGCAGAACCGGGACAGGGAGCTCCTATAATTCACCCCTCCACTTT.

V is TRBV6-5 and J is TRBJ2-6; D could derive from TRBD1 or TRBD2 (6 bases each). CDR1 MNHEY and CDR2 SVGAGI come from the germline V gene. V was clipped by 4 bases and J by 2 bases, with 12 bases between them. CDR3 length: 16 amino acids. The CDR3 sequence is CASSFTGTPGANVLTF. The CDR3 DNA is TGTGCCAGCAGTTTTACAGGGACTCCTGGGGCCAACGTCCTGACTTTC.

To note about this clonotype: This may stem from a read error, because a much larger clone lies one nucleotide away. This rearrangement joins TRBV6-2 or TRBV6-3 to TRBJ2-7; 11 nucleotides match TRBD1. The CDR3 loop spans 13 amino acids. Germline V lookup: CDR1 MNHEY, CDR2 SVGEGT. In nucleotides, the CDR3 is TGTGCCAGCAGCGGACAGGGGGCCTACGTGCAGTACTTC. Its protein product is CASSGQGAYVQYF.

This clonotype came up many times. The chain couples TRBV11-2 to TRBJ2-5, with a possible D match to TRBD2 (6 bases). Germline V gene sequence: CDR1 SGHAT, CDR2 FQNNGV. With 3 bases removed from V and 4 bases from J, the gap between germline ends came to 9 bases. The CDR3 is made up of 13 amino acids. CDR3 residues: CASSFGGVETQYF. CDR3 DNA sequence: TGTGCCAGCAGCTTCGGAGGGGTAGAGACCCAGTACTTC. The full variable domain, in which reference TRBV11-2 and TRBJ2-5 provide the parts outside the CDR3, is EAGVAQSPRYKIIEKRQSVAFWCNPISGHATLYWYQQILGQGPKLLIQFQNNGVVDDSQLPKDRFSAERLKGVDSTLKIQPAKLEDSAVYLCASSFGGVETQYFGPGTRLLVL.

The table lists this clonotype with many counts. The rearrangement joins TRBV7-2 to TRBJ2-5; 12 bases are a match to TRBD2. V shed 2 bases and J 4 bases; nucleotides not matched to a gene: 2. Germline CDR1 is SGHTA and CDR2 is FQGNSA. The CDR3 consists of 15 residues. The CDR3 DNA follows: TGTGCCAGCAGCTTATTGGGACTAGCGGGAGAGACCCAGTACTTC. Translating it yields CASSLLGLAGETQYF.

As for this clonotype: A read error may be the cause here, since a much bigger clone is one base away. The gene calls are TRBV7-9 and TRBJ2-3; D call uncertain. The J call may be incorrect, as the DNA end agrees better with TRBJ1-5. This CDR3 spans 13 amino acids. Germline V gene data show CDR1 as SEHNR and CDR2 as FQNEAQ (reference sequence). The CDR3 nucleotides are TGTGCCAGCAGCTTAACGACTGGAGATACGCAGCATTTT. It encodes CASSLTTGDTQHF.

On this clonotype itself: A single base separates this from a much larger clone, so it may be a read error. The J gene is TRBJ1-3, the V gene TRBV7-2; a possible D gene is TRBD1 (5 bases). The CDR3 has 16 amino acids. The germline CDR1 and CDR2 sequences are SGHTA and FQGNSA. Here the CDR3 DNA reads TGTGCCGGCAGCTTAGCTCCAGGGAACTCTGGAAACACCATATATTTT. Amino acid sequence: CAGSLAPGNSGNTIYF.

This clonotype was observed at least ten times. This chain joins TRBV20-1 and TRBJ2-5; tentative D call: TRBD2 (5 bases). The V gene lost 1 base and the J gene lost 2 bases, with 14 bases spanning the gap. Germline V gene lookup returns CDR1 DFQATT and CDR2 SNEGSKA (reference sequence). This CDR3 has 15 amino acids. CDR3 coding DNA: TGCAGTGCTAGAGTCCGGGCGGGCAGGCAAGAGACCCAGTACTTC. This encodes CSARVRAGRQETQYF.